The T cell receptor beta chain under discussion was sequenced for a study of Graves' ophthalmopathy and Graves' hyperthyroidism. Investigators amplified TCR beta CDR3 regions from RNA transcripts. The workflow started with a first-round RT-PCR run with HTBI primers and then moved on to a second-round multiplex PCR. One entry per CDR3 protein, called by TCRdb with MiXCR from the multiplex PCR reads. The profile shows about 740,000 distinct CDR3 sequences, about 44% of them singletons. Clinical symptoms, serum thyroxine, TRAb, thyroid ultrasound and orbital computed tomography were relied on for diagnosis. The PBMCs were taken from around 9.1 ml of fresh peripheral blood. General study points: Appearing in blood as well were most expanded thyroid clonotypes above 0.001 frequency.

This CDR3 is 18 amino acids long. V gave up 0 bases and J gave up 2 bases, with 14 bases separating them. CDR1 LNHNV and CDR2 YYDKDF come from the germline V gene (reference sequence). Turning to this clonotype: What it recognizes is unknown.

The TCR was taken from an adult man with Graves' ophthalmopathy. The rearrangement joins TRBV15 to TRBJ2-6; D is perhaps TRBD1 (6 bases). Sequencing input: peripheral blood. The CDR3 coding sequence is TGTGCCACCAGCAGAGATCGGAACAGGGCGGCTGGGGCCAACGTCCTGACTTTC. Translated: CATSRDRNRAAGANVLTF.